Presented here are 19 T cell receptor beta chains from one specimen sequenced in a study of cytomegalovirus exposure and HLA in healthy donors. The PCR ran on 60 Vbeta and 13 Jbeta primers. TCRdb keeps only in-frame clones here, not all; method: immunoSEQ multiplex PCR. The sample consists of 150,000 to 200,000 clones, around 80% of them appearing once. The source material was PBMCs. These receptors all come from a woman between 25 and 40 years old in good health and CMV-seropositive.

J is TRBJ1-1 and V is TRBV9; 9 bases agree with TRBD1. Germline V gene data show CDR1 as SGDLS and CDR2 as YYNGEE. J was trimmed by 4 bases and V by 4 bases; bases with no gene match: 8. CDR3 size: 15 residues. The CDR3 region is CASSYRTGVGTEAFF. The CDR3 DNA reads TGTGCCAGCAGCTACAGGACAGGGGTGGGCACTGAAGCTTTCTTT.

The rearrangement joins TRBV4-1 to TRBJ1-1; D is possibly TRBD1 (5 bases). The length of the CDR3 is 14 residues. Germline CDR1 is MGHRA and CDR2 is YSYEKL. V lost 1 base, J lost 5 bases, and 11 bases lay in between. This CDR3 reads CASSQVGGWTEAFF. CDR3 bases: TGCGCCAGCAGCCAAGTCGGGGGTTGGACTGAAGCTTTCTTT.

This sequence joins TRBV1 and TRBJ1-2; the table's D gene call, TRBD1, was not cross checked with the DNA. TRBV1 constitutes a pseudogene. The CDR3 length is 18 residues. CDR3 amino acids: CTSSQDRFVGGHNYGYTF. As DNA, the CDR3 is TGCACCAGCAGCCAAGATCGATTTGTAGGGGGTCATAACTATGGCTACACCTTC.

The chain employs TRBV5-1 and TRBJ1-1; no firm D call. Trimming cost V 1 base and J 3 bases, with 7 bases left between them. Per germline, CDR1 SGHRS and CDR2 YFSETQ. This CDR3 has 13 amino acids. As DNA, the CDR3 is TGCGCCAGCAGCTTGATGAGCGACACTGAAGCTTTCTTT. Translating it yields CASSLMSDTEAFF.

This chain connects TRBV30 to TRBJ1-1; D is unclear. The germline V and J ends were trimmed by 0 bases and 1 base, with 15 bases remaining between them. This CDR3 is built from 16 residues. Germline assignment: CDR1 GTSNPN and CDR2 SVGIG (reference sequence). The CDR3 loop is CAWSVLGAGPNTEAFF. For the CDR3, the DNA is TGTGCCTGGAGTGTACTCGGCGCGGGTCCGAACACTGAAGCTTTCTTT.

V and J are TRBV29-1 and TRBJ1-1, with D possibly matching TRBD1 (6 bases). CDR3 size: 12 residues. The V gene's germline CDR1 is SQVTM and CDR2 ANQGSEA. V gave up 3 bases and J gave up 5 bases, with 10 bases separating them. Here the CDR3 reads CSVETGRTEAFF. CDR3 DNA sequence: TGCAGCGTTGAGACAGGTAGAACTGAAGCTTTCTTT.

In DNA, the CDR3 is TGCGCCAGCAGCCAAGATCTAGGAGGGACAGGCCTCTACGAGCAGTACTTC. Translating gives CASSQDLGGTGLYEQYF. This chain uses TRBV4-3 with TRBJ2-7; 8 bases map to TRBD1. The CDR3 extends over 17 amino acids. V trimming: 0 bases; J trimming: 3 bases; junction bases outside the gene matches: 10. The V gene's germline CDR1 is LGHNA and CDR2 YSLEER.

V usage is TRBV27 and J usage is TRBJ1-1; D is perhaps TRBD1 (5 bases). The ends were cut back, 10 bases at V and 0 bases at J, with 18 bases in the middle. The CDR3 is 15 residues long. CDR1 and CDR2 from the germline V gene are MNHEY and SMNVEV (reference sequence). In DNA, the CDR3 is TGTGCCACCTACAGACTAGGGGTCATGAACACTGAAGCTTTCTTT. It translates to CATYRLGVMNTEAFF.

The chain carries TRBV29-1 and TRBJ2-2, with 7 bases lining up with TRBD2. CDR1 is SQVTM, CDR2 ANQGSEA, per germline. V shed 6 bases and J 5 bases; nucleotides not matched to a gene: 3. The CDR3 contains 12 residues. DNA of the CDR3: TGCAGCGTGGCCGGGGGGACCGGGGAGCTGTTTTTT. It yields the protein CSVAGGTGELFF.

The rearrangement links TRBV4-1 to TRBJ2-1, with a possible D match to TRBD2 (6 bases). This CDR3 contains 14 residues. CDR1 and CDR2 (germline): MGHRA, YSYEKL. V lost 7 bases to trimming and J lost 6 bases, with 16 bases between them. As DNA, the CDR3 is TGCGCCAGCACCCAGGAGGGTTGGGGCAATGAGCAGTTCTTC. Translation gives CASTQEGWGNEQFF.

The CDR3 here is CASSVPGYEKLFF. The CDR3 nucleotides read TGTGCCAGCTCGGTCCCTGGCTATGAAAAACTGTTTTTT. This chain links TRBV18 with TRBJ1-4; D remains ambiguous. The V and J ends lost 6 bases and 6 bases respectively, with 11 bases between them. Germline loops: CDR1 KGHSH, CDR2 LQKENI. This CDR3 has 13 amino acids.

The chain uses TRBV11-3 and TRBJ2-1; 7 bases map to TRBD2. This CDR3 has 15 amino acids. The ends lost 3 bases at V and 2 bases at J; junction bases unmatched: 4. Germline V lookup: CDR1 SGHNT, CDR2 YENEEA. The CDR3 DNA sequence: TGTGCCAGCAGCTTGGGAGGGATCACCTACAATGAGCAGTTCTTC. Its translation is CASSLGGITYNEQFF.

The rearrangement uses TRBV27 and TRBJ2-1, with 7 positions matching TRBD2. Germline V gene data show CDR1 as MNHEY and CDR2 as SMNVEV (reference sequence). The CDR3 runs to 16 residues. After removal of 7 bases from V and 0 bases from J, the junction contained 9 bases not matched to a gene. The DNA of the CDR3 is TGTGCCAGCACCCCGACTAGCTTTAGCTCCTACAATGAGCAGTTCTTC. This sequence encodes CASTPTSFSSYNEQFF.

The V call is TRBV5-4, the J call TRBJ2-2, with 9 bases identical to TRBD2. In germline, CDR1 is SGHNT, CDR2 YYREEE (reference sequence). V shed 0 bases, J shed 1 base, and the junction held 13 bases outside the gene matches. The CDR3 contains 20 residues. This chain's CDR3 is CASSLVFPGTSIQNTGELFF. The CDR3 DNA follows: TGTGCCAGCAGCTTGGTGTTCCCCGGGACTAGCATCCAGAACACCGGGGAGCTGTTTTTT.

The table lists this clone with a few counts. V usage is TRBV27 and J usage is TRBJ2-7; no firm D call. Between the trimmed V and J ends, which lost 6 bases and 0 bases, there was a span of 12 bases. CDR3 size: 14 residues. Looked up from germline, CDR1 is MNHEY and CDR2 is SMNVEV (reference sequence). The CDR3 reads CASSSGLSSYEQYF. As DNA, the CDR3 is TGTGCCAGCAGCTCCGGGTTAAGCTCCTACGAGCAGTACTTC.

This clone was counted once. The J gene is TRBJ2-3, the V gene TRBV12-5; a possible D gene is TRBD1 (5 bases). The V and J ends lost 3 bases and 2 bases respectively, with 15 bases between them. The germline gives CDR1 LGHNT, CDR2 FRNRAP. CDR3 length equals 16 residues. CDR3 nucleotides: TGTGCTAGTGGTTTAGGGCAGGGATATTCCACAGATACGCAGTATTTT. It is translated as CASGLGQGYSTDTQYF.

This chain joins TRBV2 and TRBJ2-1, with 9 nucleotides matching TRBD2. The trim removed 6 bases at V and 5 bases at J, leaving 5 bases unmatched. Germline V gene lookup returns CDR1 SNHLY and CDR2 FYNNEI. The CDR3 consists of 14 residues. The DNA for the CDR3 is TGTGCCAGCAGGGGGGGGACTAGCCACAATGAGCAGTTCTTC. The encoded protein is CASRGGTSHNEQFF.

The chain carries TRBV7-9 and TRBJ1-6, with 11 bases lining up with TRBD1. V lost 5 bases and J lost 9; bases outside the gene matches: 12. The CDR3 spans 17 residues. CDR1 and CDR2 from the germline V gene are SEHNR and FQNEAQ (reference sequence). The CDR3 is CASSRDRGFVRSSPLHF. CDR3 DNA: TGTGCCAGCAGCCGGGACAGGGGGTTCGTCAGGAGTTCACCCCTCCACTTT.

This chain connects TRBV27 to TRBJ1-5, with D maybe TRBD1 (5 bases). CDR1 and CDR2 from the germline V gene are MNHEY and SMNVEV (reference sequence). The CDR3 is 14 residues long. V dropped 4 bases and J dropped 1 base, with 8 bases sitting between them. In DNA, the CDR3 is TGTGCCAGCAGTTGGGGCGGAAGCAATCAGCCCCAGCATTTT. This gives the protein CASSWGGSNQPQHF.